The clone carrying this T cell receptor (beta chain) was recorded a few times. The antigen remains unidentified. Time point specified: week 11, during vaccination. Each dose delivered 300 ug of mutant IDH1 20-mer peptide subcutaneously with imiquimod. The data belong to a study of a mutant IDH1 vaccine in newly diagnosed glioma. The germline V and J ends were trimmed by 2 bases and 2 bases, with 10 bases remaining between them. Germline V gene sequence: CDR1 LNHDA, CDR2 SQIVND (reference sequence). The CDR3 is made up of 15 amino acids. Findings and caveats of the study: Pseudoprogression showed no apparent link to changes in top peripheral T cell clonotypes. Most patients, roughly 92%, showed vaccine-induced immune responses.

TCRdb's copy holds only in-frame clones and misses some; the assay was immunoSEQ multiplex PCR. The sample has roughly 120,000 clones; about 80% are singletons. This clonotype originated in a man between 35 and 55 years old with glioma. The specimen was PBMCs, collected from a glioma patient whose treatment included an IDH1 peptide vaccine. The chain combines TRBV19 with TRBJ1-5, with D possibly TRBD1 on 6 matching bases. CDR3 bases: TGTGCCAGTAGTATAATCAGGGGTGGCAATCAGCCCCAGCATTTT. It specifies CASSIIRGGNQPQHF. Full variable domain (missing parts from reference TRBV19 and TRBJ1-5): DGGITQSPKYLFRKEGQNVTLSCEQNLNHDAMYWYRQDPGQGLRLIYYSQIVNDFQKGDIAEGYSVSREKKESFPLTVTSAQKNPTAFYLCASSIIRGGNQPQHFGDGTRLSIL.